What follows is one T cell receptor beta chain and its context. What it binds is not known. This specimen belongs to a study of cytomegalovirus exposure and HLA in healthy donors. Study-wide results and limits: A previous analysis found most TCR beta V segments productive roughly 87% or roughly 30% of the time. Accurate prediction of most subjects' HLA-A and HLA-B alleles from TCR beta sequences was reported. Later work found most CMV-associated TCR beta chains apparently HLA-restricted. Sequencing likely caused a cluster of highly shared sequence variants.

Germline V gene sequence: CDR1 SGDLS, CDR2 YYNGEE. The CDR3 consists of 13 residues. Trimming cost V 0 bases and J 6 bases, with 10 bases left between them. Vbeta (60) and Jbeta (13) primers were used in the PCR. Data came from immunoSEQ multiplex PCR; TCRdb stores just in-frame clones and leaves some out. This sample contains about 110,000 clones. The chain links TRBV9 to TRBJ2-7, with no clear D. The sample consisted of PBMCs. The source of this sequence is a man in his forties or fifties in good health and CMV-seropositive. CDR3 coding DNA: TGTGCCAGCAGCGTAGCCCCCGGAGTCGAGCAGTACTTC. Translated: CASSVAPGVEQYF.